One and the same sample provided the 10 T cell receptor beta chains below, sequenced in a study of T cells expressing NK-cell markers. TCRdb reprocessed the 5' RACE reads and stores each CDR3 protein as one record, lacking DNA. Seen in this sample are 550,000 to 600,000 distinct CDR3 sequences; the ten most common clones hold approximately 4%. Source material: blood T cells: a sorted CD56 or NKG2C T cell subset, CD4+ or CD8+ T cells, or bulk PBMC T cells (not recorded which). These TCRs come from a man younger than 30 in good health.

The chain is built from TRBV3-1 and TRBJ1-1; with no DNA, the TCRdb D assignment of TRBD1 cannot be verified. The CDR3 sequence is 15 residues long. The V gene's germline CDR1 is LGHDT and CDR2 YNNKEL (reference sequence). The CDR3 protein is CASSQVSQGRTEAFF.

V is TRBV20-1 and J is TRBJ1-5; TCRdb returns TRBD1, unconfirmable since there is no DNA. Per the germline V gene, CDR1 is DFQATT and CDR2 is SNEGSKA (reference sequence). The CDR3 contains 13 residues. The chain's CDR3 is CSALDSSNQPQHF.

This chain links TRBV5-1 with TRBJ2-1; TCRdb names TRBD1, which stays unverified in the absence of DNA. Germline V gives CDR1 SGHRS, CDR2 YFSETQ. The CDR3 runs to 15 residues. The CDR3 protein is CASSRRTGLVDEQFF. The whole variable domain, filled in from reference TRBV5-1 and TRBJ2-1, reads KAGVTQTPRYLIKTRGQQVTLSCSPISGHRSVSWYQQTPGQGLQFLFEYFSETQRNKGNFPGRFSGRQFSNSRSEMNVSTLELGDSALYLCASSRRTGLVDEQFFGPGTRLTVL.

The chain links TRBV9 to TRBJ2-2; checking the TCRdb D call of TRBD1 is not possible without DNA. This CDR3 region has 16 residues. Germline values: CDR1 SGDLS, CDR2 YYNGEE. The CDR3 spells CASSPQGRTNTGELFF.

The chain combines TRBV7-8 with TRBJ2-2; TCRdb gives TRBD1 as the D gene, but with no DNA this cannot be confirmed. The CDR3 extends over 18 amino acids. In germline, CDR1 is SGHVS, CDR2 FQNEAQ. The CDR3 sequence is CASSLASSWAGRTGELFF.

This rearrangement joins TRBV4-1 to TRBJ2-1; TCRdb indicates TRBD1, and absent DNA this call remains unverified. This CDR3 has 16 residues. CDR1 and CDR2 from the germline V gene are MGHRA and YSYEKL. CDR3 region: CASSQLPGSSYNEQFF.

This chain joins TRBV12-3 or TRBV12-4 and TRBJ2-7; the D call from TCRdb, TRBD1, cannot be confirmed without DNA. The CDR3 consists of 14 residues. The CDR3 protein is CASSYGTGVYEQYF.

This chain links TRBV29-1 with TRBJ2-7; as DNA is missing, the TRBD2 call by TCRdb cannot be tested. The CDR3 totals 15 residues. Germline V gives CDR1 SQVTM, CDR2 ANQGSEA. Here the CDR3 reads CSVGEGGVKIGEQYF.

The chain uses TRBV20-1 and TRBJ1-1; TCRdb's D call, TRBD1, is unchecked because there is no DNA. The CDR3 is 11 amino acids. Germline V gene sequence: CDR1 DFQATT, CDR2 SNEGSKA (reference sequence). CDR3: CSVGSPTEAFF.

CDR3 amino acids: CSVPPGQGAVARGYTF. This sequence joins TRBV29-1 and TRBJ1-2; without DNA, the TCRdb call of TRBD1 cannot be checked. In germline, CDR1 is SQVTM, CDR2 ANQGSEA. This CDR3 has 16 amino acids.